Listed below are T cell receptor beta chains from one sample, sequenced in a study of blood T cell repertoires in COVID-19. Measured with immunoSEQ multiplex PCR; TCRdb has only the in-frame clones, and not every one. The data contain some 270,000 clones, about nine tenths of them seen just once; the ten biggest clones take up approximately 4%. Sequenced material: PBMCs or T cells enriched from blood (not recorded which). The receptors shown here come from a woman in her twenties or thirties with acute COVID-19. Both conserved end residues are part of each CDR3. Fields, in order: V gene, clone size, D gene, J gene, CDR3 DNA, CDR3 protein. A D gene is named only where the DNA matches it firmly. Rows may omit the clone size; those that give it use once, few, many or a size class.

TRBV20-1	once	-	TRBJ2-7	TGCAGTGCTAGAGACAGGAACGAGCAGTACTTC	CSARDRNEQYF
TRBV11-2	-	-	TRBJ1-4	TGTGCCAGCAGCTTAGGTCAGGGTTCGTCTAATGAAAAACTGTTTTTT	CASSLGQGSSNEKLFF
TRBV24-1	-	-	TRBJ2-3	TGTGCCACCGGCGACAGACAGTATTCGCAGTATTTT	CATGDRQYSQYF
TRBV6-5	few	-	TRBJ2-7	TGTGCCAGCAGGGTGGTACTAGCAGACGAGCAGTACTTC	CASRVVLADEQYF
TRBV28	-	TRBD1	TRBJ1-5	TGTGCCAGCATGGCGGGACAGGGATATCAGCCCCAGCATTTT	CASMAGQGYQPQHF
TRBV5-5	few	-	TRBJ2-2	TGTGCCAGCAGCTTACAGGGATTTACGAACACCGGGGAGCTGTTTTTT	CASSLQGFTNTGELFF
TRBV14	-	TRBD2	TRBJ2-1	TGTGCCAGCAGCCAAGTCCCTGGGGAAAGCGGGAGGGCCTACAATGAGCAGTTCTTC	CASSQVPGESGRAYNEQFF
TRBV7-2	-	-	TRBJ2-7	TGTGCCAGCAGCTTGGGGACACGAAGAGAGCAGTACTTC	CASSLGTRREQYF
TRBV19	once	TRBD2	TRBJ2-1	TGTGCCAGTAGTTTGGGACTAGCGCCTACTATCATGGGCAATGAGCAGTTCTTC	CASSLGLAPTIMGNEQFF
TRBV29-1	once	-	TRBJ1-3	TGCAGCGTTGATGGTACAGGGTTAGATAACACCATATATTTT	CSVDGTGLDNTIYF
TRBV7-2	once	TRBD2	TRBJ2-2	TGTGCCAGCAGCCACAGTCCTAGCGGGATGGGCCCCGGGGAGCTGTTTTTT	CASSHSPSGMGPGELFF
TRBV7-9	few	-	TRBJ2-1	TGTGCCAGCAGCTCCACAGGTTCCTCCTACAATGAGCAGTTCTTC	CASSSTGSSYNEQFF
TRBV12-5	-	TRBD2	TRBJ2-3	TGTGCTAGTGGTTTAGCGGGATTACGCACAGATACGCAGTATTTT	CASGLAGLRTDTQYF